Included here is one T cell receptor beta chain sequence, with context. The data belong to a study of blood T cell repertoires in COVID-19. Background on the study: The United States, Italy and Spain were the sources of the acute and convalescent COVID-19 samples. T cells, B-cell-depleted T cells, or PBMCs supplied cDNA or gDNA.

Data came from immunoSEQ multiplex PCR; TCRdb stores just in-frame clones and leaves some out. The table lists 180,000 or so clones, approximately 86% of them singletons, with 9.8% in the top ten. The receptor's source is a woman older than 75 with acute or convalescent COVID-19. Sequencing input: peripheral blood.

The CDR3 DNA reads TGCAGCGCCGCCGTGGCCTATGGCTACACCTTC. It yields the protein CSAAVAYGYTF. The chain has TRBV29-1 and TRBJ1-2; D unresolved. Trimming shortened V by 7 bases and J by 4 bases, and 10 bases separated the two germline ends. CDR1 and CDR2 from the germline V gene are SQVTM and ANQGSEA. The CDR3 contains 11 residues.